This entry concerns a single TCR beta chain. No antigen is known for it. Base qualities are not at hand, and no much larger clone is one base apart. Every donor was a healthy Caucasian. This sample is drawn from a study of identical twins (TCRdb year 2016). For context, the study as a whole: To test whether fetal clonotypes persist, the study used deep sequencing on TCR alpha and beta repertoires from monozygotic twins, unrelated adults of various ages, and cord blood. To rule out contamination, replicate twin experiments were performed at different times with different library preparation protocols. Overall study results and their limits: Abundant cord blood beta clonotypes had fewer insertions, young adult naive repertoires showed a similar but weaker trend, and memory repertoires showed no such trend. Because the same donors could not be followed over many years, the conclusions relied on cross-sectional statistical analysis. A weaker excess of twin sharing was found in beta out-of-frame sequences because the signal-to-noise ratio was lowered by fewer shared sequences. Invariant T cells such as MAIT and iNKT could partly confound zero-insertion analyses, though diverse VJ usage argued against this for most clonotypes. Out-of-frame TCR alpha sequences shared between twins showed an excess of low generation-probability sequences compared with coincidental sharing between unrelated individuals. Out-of-frame TCR alpha sharing in monozygotic twins was systematically underestimated by recombination models, whereas sharing between unrelated individuals was in agreement with the recombination models.

Preparation of the library involved 5' RACE. This sample was sequenced with an Illumina HiSeq 2000. A universal primer binding site was added through template switching, and the final cDNA carried a unique molecular identifier so that TCR cDNA molecules could be counted accurately. Specific primers in the conserved constant-segment region were used to synthesize first-strand cDNA for TCR alpha and beta chains. To control for contamination, every cDNA library was double barcoded, receiving both a SMART-Mk sample barcode and Illumina barcodes. TruSeq adapter sequences, together with Illumina sample barcodes, were added in two successive PCR steps. TCR alpha and beta cDNA libraries were sequenced on the Illumina HiSeq platform with custom primers. For the original study's pipeline: Raw reads were processed with MiGEC to extract unique molecular identifiers, and MiXCR was used to determine CDR3 positions. For each individual, recombination models were inferred using an EM algorithm with the repgenHMM and IGoR tools. The tcR package in R was used for shared clonotype analysis, with sharing normalized by the product of cloneset sizes. Out-of-frame nonproductive sequences were analyzed to study raw recombination free of thymic and clonal selection effects. TCRdb passed the public sequencing reads through fastp at Q25 and MiXCR, retaining productive beta sequences. Every distinct CDR3 protein forms one entry, paired with its most common genes and DNA. TCRdb's processing, not the authors', yielded these V and J calls. Within this sample are 1,800,000 or so distinct CDR3 sequences, with around 33% of them counted one time only. Over 0.25% of the sample rests with the top ten.

The CDR3 spans 16 residues, from the cysteine through the phenylalanine. Only CDR3 DNA is held: 48 bases, read in frame from base 1. CDR1 SGDLS and CDR2 YYNGEE were looked up in the germline V gene. V loses 0 bases of germline sequence and J loses 0 bases, and the interval between the two ends is 10 bases. Sequences were obtained from cord blood. The chain is encoded by TRBV9 joined to TRBJ2-1, with TRBD1 as a weak D call on 6 bases. This clonotype was obtained from a newborn girl in good health. The DNA sequence is TGTGCCAGCAGCGTAGCTCGGACAGTCTCCTACAATGAGCAGTTCTTC. The resulting protein is CASSVARTVSYNEQFF.